The 18 T cell receptor beta chains below come from one sample, sequenced in a study of blood T cell repertoires in COVID-19. Here immunoSEQ multiplex PCR was the method, and the copy in TCRdb shows in-frame clones only, minus some. Among 250,000 to 300,000 clones listed, around 90% were seen once. Specimen: PBMCs or T cells enriched from blood (not recorded which). The receptors originated from a human donor in a cohort exposed to, infected with or recovered from COVID-19 (not recorded which). The donor label of this sample is uncertain.

The J gene is TRBJ1-6, the V gene TRBV7-9, with TRBD1 identical over 10 bases. The V gene end was trimmed by 0 bases and the J gene end by 8 bases; junction bases not matched to a gene: 1. Germline V gene sequence: CDR1 SEHNR, CDR2 FQNEAQ (reference sequence). This CDR3 spans 15 amino acids. CDR3 bases: TGTGCCAGCAGCTTAGCGGGGACAGGGGATTCACCCCTCCACTTT. Its protein is CASSLAGTGDSPLHF.

V usage is TRBV18 and J usage is TRBJ1-1; 9 nucleotides align to TRBD1. Germline V gene data show CDR1 as KGHSH and CDR2 as LQKENI. J gave up 5 bases and V 6 bases, and 7 bases lay outside the gene matches. The length of the CDR3 is 14 residues. The CDR3 DNA reads as TGTGCCAGCTCGGTACAGGGGGCGCAGACTGAAGCTTTCTTT. It encodes CASSVQGAQTEAFF.

In this sample, this clone turned up once. This chain links TRBV5-1 with TRBJ2-7, with 10 bases that match TRBD1. With V trimmed by 5 bases and J by 6 bases, 8 bases remained unmatched. The CDR3 is 14 amino acids. Germline V lookup: CDR1 SGHRS, CDR2 YFSETQ. The CDR3: CASSPGTGVAEQYF. The CDR3 bases are TGCGCCAGCAGTCCCGGGACAGGGGTGGCCGAGCAGTACTTC.

V is TRBV24-1 and J is TRBJ1-5; possible D gene TRBD1, 5 bases. CDR3 size: 13 residues. Germline V gene lookup returns CDR1 KGHDR and CDR2 SFDVKD. The V end lost 1 base, the J end lost 7 bases, and 7 bases lay between the germline ends. CDR3 loop: CATSDFQGQPQHF. Here the CDR3 DNA reads TGTGCCACCAGTGATTTTCAGGGACAGCCCCAGCATTTT.

V is TRBV29-1 and J is TRBJ1-1, with 11 positions matching TRBD1. The J segment lost 0 bases and the V segment lost 1 base, leaving 4 bases of the junction unmatched. Germline V gene lookup returns CDR1 SQVTM and CDR2 ANQGSEA. There are 16 residues in the CDR3. For the CDR3, the DNA is TGCAGCGTTGAAGTCGGGACAGGGGGAATGAACACTGAAGCTTTCTTT. Protein sequence: CSVEVGTGGMNTEAFF.

The chain joins TRBV7-3 to TRBJ2-1; 9 nucleotides agree with TRBD2. This CDR3 comprises 12 residues. Germline assignment: CDR1 SGHTA and CDR2 FQGTGA. With V trimmed by 9 bases and J by 7 bases, 4 bases remained unmatched. Here the CDR3 DNA reads TGTGCCAGTAGCGGGGGAGGGAATGAGCAGTTCTTC. It is translated as CASSGGGNEQFF.

The chain employs TRBV5-8 and TRBJ1-2; a possible D gene is TRBD1 (5 bases). Germline V gives CDR1 SGHTS, CDR2 YDEGEE. Trimming left V 4 bases short and J 7 bases short, with 17 bases between. CDR3 length: 14 amino acids. CDR3 sequence (DNA): TGTGCCAGCAGCCGGGGACCCGTGGAGGGTGGCTACACCTTC. Translated: CASSRGPVEGGYTF. Using reference TRBV5-8 and TRBJ1-2 for the parts outside the CDR3, the full variable domain is EAGVTQSPTHLIKTRGQQATLRCSPISGHTSVYWYQQALGLGLQFLLWYDEGEERNRGNFPPRFSGRQFPNYSSELNVNALELEDSALYLCASSRGPVEGGYTFGSGTRLTVV.

The V and J genes are TRBV2 and TRBJ2-5, with 7 nucleotides matching TRBD2. The CDR3 totals 15 residues. V was pared by 3 bases and J by 6 bases, with 10 bases of the junction left unmatched. Germline loops: CDR1 SNHLY, CDR2 FYNNEI. The CDR3 DNA sequence: TGTGCCAGCAGTGAGGTGCGGGGGTCACCGAAGACCCAGTACTTC. Translated: CASSEVRGSPKTQYF.

The chain is built from TRBV10-1 and TRBJ2-5; D is unresolved. Trimming removed 5 bases at V and 2 bases at J, with 12 bases between. The length of the CDR3 is 14 residues. CDR1 is WNHNN and CDR2 is SYGVQD in the germline V gene (reference sequence). CDR3 sequence: CASSSSMEQETQYF. CDR3 bases: TGCGCCAGCAGTTCGTCGATGGAGCAAGAGACCCAGTACTTC.

This clone was found a few times. The junction differs from germline at one of its ends, possibly a read error. The CDR3 bases are TGTGCCAGCGGACAGGAAGAGGTCTTT. Amino acid sequence: CASGQEEVF. This chain connects TRBV27 to TRBJ1-1, with 7 bases fitting TRBD1. The CDR3 has 9 residues. From germline, CDR1 is MNHEY and CDR2 SMNVEV (reference sequence).

A single count supports this clone. V usage is TRBV4-2 and J usage is TRBJ1-5; D may be TRBD1 (5 bases). V was cut by 4 bases and J by 2 bases, with 12 bases left in between. This CDR3 is built from 15 residues. In germline, CDR1 is LGHNA, CDR2 YNFKEQ. The chain's CDR3 is CASSPLTGGNQPQHF. DNA of the CDR3: TGTGCCAGCAGCCCTTTAACGGGGGGCAATCAGCCCCAGCATTTT.

This chain joins TRBV5-8 and TRBJ2-1, with D tentatively TRBD1 (5 bases). V was shortened by 5 bases and J by 9 bases, with 9 bases between the two germline ends. This CDR3 comprises 11 residues. CDR1 SGHTS and CDR2 YDEGEE come from the germline V gene. CDR3 coding DNA: TGTGCCAGCAGTCGCCAGGGTGAGCAGTTCTTC. Encoded protein: CASSRQGEQFF.

The CDR3 region is CASSRAAGYEQYF. The CDR3 DNA reads as TGTGCCAGCAGTCGGGCGGCGGGGTACGAGCAGTACTTC. The chain combines TRBV6-5 with TRBJ2-7, with D maybe TRBD2 (6 bases). The CDR3 is made up of 13 amino acids. V was cut by 5 bases and J by 4 bases, with 12 bases left in between. Per germline, CDR1 MNHEY and CDR2 SVGAGI.

The genes are TRBV27 and TRBJ1-1; 8 bases align to TRBD1. J was trimmed by 10 bases and V by 10 bases; bases with no gene match: 14. In germline, CDR1 is MNHEY, CDR2 SMNVEV (reference sequence). The CDR3 has 13 residues. The CDR3 is CATGQGKQRGAFF. The CDR3 DNA follows: TGTGCCACCGGACAGGGCAAACAAAGGGGAGCTTTCTTT.

The chain links TRBV2 to TRBJ2-7; 11 bases agree with TRBD2. Germline-derived CDR1 and CDR2 are SNHLY and FYNNEI. J lost 3 bases, V lost 4 bases, and 5 bases had no gene match. This CDR3 is 15 amino acids long. The CDR3 region is CASSGVLAGGYEQYF. CDR3 nucleotides: TGTGCCAGCAGTGGGGTCCTAGCGGGGGGCTACGAGCAGTACTTC.

The chain is built from TRBV7-6 and TRBJ1-2; 9 bases are shared with TRBD1. V lost 5 bases, J lost 6 bases, and 4 bases stayed unmatched. CDR1 SGHVS and CDR2 FNYEAQ come from the germline V gene. CDR3 length equals 13 residues. The CDR3 here is CASSPGTGNGYTF. The CDR3 DNA follows: TGTGCCAGCAGCCCAGGGACAGGGAATGGCTACACCTTC. The entire variable domain, with the rest obtained from reference TRBV7-6 and TRBJ1-2, is as follows: GAGVSQSPRYKVTKRGQDVALRCDPISGHVSLYWYRQALGQGPEFLTYFNYEAQQDKSGLPNDRFSAERPEGSISTLTIQRTEQRDSAMYRCASSPGTGNGYTFGSGTRLTVV.

The chain combines TRBV30 with TRBJ2-7, with a weak D call TRBD1 (6 bases). From germline, CDR1 is GTSNPN and CDR2 SVGIG (reference sequence). With 7 bases removed from V and 4 bases from J, the gap between germline ends came to 17 bases. The CDR3 consists of 13 residues. The CDR3 is CAFMGAGTYEQYF. The DNA of the CDR3 is TGTGCCTTCATGGGGGCAGGGACGTACGAGCAGTACTTC.

This chain connects TRBV7-2 to TRBJ1-5; 8 nucleotides line up with TRBD1. The trim removed 5 bases at V and 2 bases at J, leaving 5 bases unmatched. Germline CDR1 SGHTA, CDR2 FQGNSA. This CDR3 contains 15 residues. DNA for the CDR3: TGTGCCAGCAGCGTGTCGGGACAGGGCAATCAGCCCCAGCATTTT. Translation: CASSVSGQGNQPQHF. Drawing the rest from reference TRBV7-2 and TRBJ1-5, the complete variable domain is GAGVSQSPSNKVTEKGKDVELRCDPISGHTALYWYRQSLGQGLEFLIYFQGNSAPDKSGLPSDRFSAERTGGSVSTLTIQRTQQEDSAVYLCASSVSGQGNQPQHFGDGTRLSIL.